This TCR beta chain is from a study of long-term antiretroviral therapy in people with HIV. Per donor, at least one pre-ART and at least two post-ART PBMC samples were obtained. CDR3 length: 14 residues. In germline, CDR1 is SEHNR, CDR2 FQNEAQ (reference sequence). Trimming removed 5 bases from V and 4 bases from J, with 14 bases in between. Investigators performed immunoSEQ version v3.0 at survey level. Libraries were prepared by immunoSEQ multiplex PCR; TCRdb keeps only in-frame clonotypes and omits some of them. Of about 33,000 clones listed, 70% to 80% were seen once; the top ten hold under 8.5%. Study findings and constraints: Repertoires with HIV possessed tighter CDR3 length spans than those of controls. It was not possible to obtain data on ART adherence, viral resistance or therapy changes.

This clone turned up a few times. Its specificity is not known. The clonotype comes from a woman in her fifties or sixties with HIV. This chain connects TRBV7-9 to TRBJ1-2, with D possibly matching TRBD1 (5 bases). This specimen was unsorted PBMCs, taken 2 years after starting antiretroviral therapy. The CDR3 DNA reads TGTGCCAGCAGCCCTGAAGACAGCCTCTATGGCTACACCTTC. Translation gives CASSPEDSLYGYTF.